This is a list of T cell receptor beta chains from one sample in a study of low-dose radiotherapy and immunotherapy resistance in tumors. TCRdb recomputed calls from the reads with MiXCR, one row per CDR3 protein. The sample carries under 95,000 distinct CDR3 sequences, roughly a sixth recorded once. The sample was PBMCs, taken before treatment. The receptors come from a male donor with prostate cancer. CDR3s include the opening cysteine and the closing phenylalanine or tryptophan. Each record gives: D gene, V gene, J gene, clone size, CDR3 DNA, CDR3 protein. A D gene is named only where the DNA matches it firmly. Clone sizes are shown as once, few, many or a size class.

>NA|TRBV20-1|TRBJ2-5|many
TGCAGTGCTAGGGCCATTTTCGCTAGCGACTACCAAGAGACCCAGTACTTC
CSARAIFASDYQETQYF
>NA|TRBV6-1|TRBJ1-2|many
TGTGCCAGCGTCCTGGAGCCCCGCTTAAAAGGTGGCTACACCTTC
CASVLEPRLKGGYTF
>NA|TRBV19|TRBJ1-6|many
TGTGCCAGTACTAGTACGGGGTATGTTTCACCCCTCCACTTT
CASTSTGYVSPLHF
>NA|TRBV4-1|TRBJ2-7|many
TGCGCCAGCAGCCAGGGGACAACGGGAGAGCAGTACTTC
CASSQGTTGEQYF
>NA|TRBV3-1|TRBJ2-5|many
TGTGCCAGCAGCCAGGAGCTAACCCAAGAGACCCAGTACTTC
CASSQELTQETQYF
>NA|TRBV3-1|TRBJ2-7|many
TGTGCCAGCAGCCAAGCGGCAGACTTCTACGAGCAGTACTTC
CASSQAADFYEQYF
>TRBD1|TRBV7-2|TRBJ2-7|many
TGTGCCAGCAGCTTAGGGACAGGGACGGGCGAGCAGTACTTC
CASSLGTGTGEQYF
>NA|TRBV20-1|TRBJ2-7|many
TGCAGTGCTAGGGACGGACGGACCCCTCTGCAGTACTTC
CSARDGRTPLQYF
>TRBD1|TRBV5-6|TRBJ1-5|many
TGTGCCAGCAGCCCCTCCCGACAGGGCGCAAATCAGCCCCAGCATTTT
CASSPSRQGANQPQHF
>NA|TRBV27|TRBJ2-3|many
TGTGCCAGCAGTCCCCAGCGGGATACGCAGTATTTT
CASSPQRDTQYF
>TRBD2|TRBV5-1|TRBJ2-7|many
TGCGCCAGCAGCTACACTAGCGGGGCCTACGAGCAGTACTTC
CASSYTSGAYEQYF
>NA|TRBV5-4|TRBJ2-7|many
TGTGCCAGCCTTCGGTGGGGGACCTACGAGCAGTACTTC
CASLRWGTYEQYF
>TRBD1|TRBV10-2|TRBJ2-3|many
TGCGCCAGCAGTTTACAGGGGGCCACAGATACGCAGTATTTT
CASSLQGATDTQYF
>NA|TRBV15|TRBJ1-3|many
TGTGCCACCAGCAGAGACGAATCCCGTATCGGTTCGATATATTTT
CATSRDESRIGSIYF
>NA|TRBV2|TRBJ2-7|many
TGTGCCAGCAGTGAAGAGCAGGGGAGGTACGAGCAGTACTTC
CASSEEQGRYEQYF
>TRBD1|TRBV12-3/TRBV12-4|TRBJ2-3|many
TGTGCCAGCACCTTGGGGACAGGGCCAGATACGCAGTATTTT
CASTLGTGPDTQYF
>NA|TRBV7-9|TRBJ2-7|many
TGTGCCAGCAGCTTGGGGGCCTACGAGCAGTACTTC
CASSLGAYEQYF